Listed below are T cell receptor beta chains from one sample, sequenced in a study of T cells after somatic rescue of genetic block. Method: immunoSEQ multiplex PCR; TCRdb's copy keeps in-frame clones and lacks some. The sample gives roughly 110,000 clones, 85% to 95% of which show up once; roughly 1.4% is in the top ten. Sequenced material: peripheral blood mononuclear cells (PBMCs). Source of these receptors: a woman aged 18-35 years. Each CDR3 is given with its conserved first and last residue. Each record gives: V gene, clone size, D gene, J gene, CDR3 DNA, CDR3 protein. A D gene is named only where the DNA matches it firmly. Clone size, where shown, is once, few, many, or a class for clones that have expanded.

TRBV9	.	.	TRBJ1-2	TGTGCCAGCAGCGTCACAGGAAACTATGGCTACACCTTC	CASSVTGNYGYTF
TRBV7-2	.	.	TRBJ1-1	TGTGCCAGCAGCTCACAGGGTCGCAGCACTGAAGCTTTCTTT	CASSSQGRSTEAFF
TRBV30	.	.	TRBJ2-1	TGTGCCTGGAGTGTGGGGGCCTACAATGAGCAGTTCTTC	CAWSVGAYNEQFF
TRBV5-6	.	.	TRBJ2-3	TGTGCCAGCAGCTTCCGACTAGATACGCAGTATTTT	CASSFRLDTQYF
TRBV7-6	.	.	TRBJ1-1	TGTGCCAGCAGCTTAGAAAAGAACACTGAAGCTTTCTTT	CASSLEKNTEAFF
TRBV9	.	.	TRBJ2-6	TGTGCCAGCACCAATATGCTCTCTGGGGCCAACGTCCTGACTTTC	CASTNMLSGANVLTF
TRBV19	.	TRBD1	TRBJ2-2	TGTGCCAGTACCGGGACAGGGGGCAACACCGGGGAGCTGTTTTTT	CASTGTGGNTGELFF
TRBV28	.	.	TRBJ1-3	TGTGCCAGCAGTCGCAGGGGCTCTGGAAACACCATATATTTT	CASSRRGSGNTIYF
TRBV7-8	.	.	TRBJ1-2	TGTGCCAGCAGCTTAGGTAGACAGCAATATGGCTACACCTTC	CASSLGRQQYGYTF
TRBV2	.	.	TRBJ1-1	TGTGCCAGCAGGAGGGGGAGGGGAAACACTGAAGCTTTCTTT	CASRRGRGNTEAFF
TRBV7-2	.	TRBD1	TRBJ2-7	TGTGCCAGCAGCTTAAAGGGACAGGGGGTCGAGCAGTACTTC	CASSLKGQGVEQYF
TRBV28	.	TRBD2	TRBJ2-5	TGTGCCAGCAGCCCAGCGGGGGGCGGGGGCCAAGAGACCCAGTACTTC	CASSPAGGGGQETQYF
TRBV9	.	TRBD1	TRBJ1-2	TGTGCCAGCAGCGTAACAGGGGGCCAGGGCTATGGCTACACCTTC	CASSVTGGQGYGYTF
TRBV6-6	once	.	TRBJ1-4	TGTGCCAGCAGTTCCGCTAGTCCGGCTAAAGAAAAACTGTTTTTT	CASSSASPAKEKLFF
TRBV19	.	.	TRBJ1-2	TGTGCCAGTAGTACCCTCGGAAGAGGCTACACCTTC	CASSTLGRGYTF
TRBV4-2	.	TRBD1	TRBJ1-3	TGTGCCAGCAGCCAAGAAGGGGGCCCTGGAAACACCATATATTTT	CASSQEGGPGNTIYF
TRBV30	.	.	TRBJ2-7	TGTGCCTGGAGTGTAGGCGTAGACGACGAGCAGTACTTC	CAWSVGVDDEQYF
TRBV6-6	.	TRBD1	TRBJ1-2	TGTGCCAGCAGCCTCGTTAGCAGGGGGCATTATGGCTACACCTTC	CASSLVSRGHYGYTF
TRBV5-1	.	TRBD2	TRBJ2-1	TGCGCCAGCAGCCGATACGCTAGCGGTAGCAATGAGCAGTTCTTC	CASSRYASGSNEQFF
TRBV5-1	.	.	TRBJ2-6	TGCGCCAGCAGCTTGCGAAGCTCTGGGGCCAACGTCCTGACTTTC	CASSLRSSGANVLTF
TRBV20-1	.	.	TRBJ2-5	TGCAGTGCTAGGCACGGAGAGACCCAGTACTTC	CSARHGETQYF
TRBV27	.	TRBD2	TRBJ2-1	TGTGCCAGCAGTCCCGGGGAGGGATTATACAATGAGCAGTTCTTC	CASSPGEGLYNEQFF
TRBV2	.	TRBD2	TRBJ2-2	TGTGCCGCGGGGCGGGGGTACACCGGGGAGCTGTTTTTT	CAAGRGYTGELFF
TRBV5-1	.	.	TRBJ1-2	TGCGCCAGCAGCTTGGTGCTAGGGGCTAACTATGGCTACACCTTC	CASSLVLGANYGYTF
TRBV5-1	.	.	TRBJ2-1	TGCGCCAGCGGGGGGCAGGGTCACGGTGAGCAGTTCTTC	CASGGQGHGEQFF
TRBV11-2	.	.	TRBJ1-2	TGTGCCAGCAGCAGGGGCCAGGAGGATGGCTACACCTTC	CASSRGQEDGYTF
TRBV13	.	.	TRBJ2-3	TGTGCCAGCAGCCCCCCCGACCGGCCTACGCAGTATTTT	CASSPPDRPTQYF
TRBV7-9	.	TRBD1	TRBJ1-1	TGTGCCAGCAGCTTTCCCAGGGGGACTGAAGCTTTCTTT	CASSFPRGTEAFF
TRBV30	.	.	TRBJ2-7	TGTGCAGGGGACGGAAACTACGAGCAGTACTTC	CAGDGNYEQYF
TRBV5-1	.	TRBD2	TRBJ2-5	TGCGCCAGCAGCCTGCACACGGGGGGCCAAGAGACCCAGTACTTC	CASSLHTGGQETQYF
TRBV9	.	.	TRBJ1-2	TGTGCCAGCAGCGCCGGGCGGGTGGGGAGAACTCCTAACTATGGCTACACCTTC	CASSAGRVGRTPNYGYTF
TRBV4-1	.	TRBD1	TRBJ1-1	TGCGCCAGCAGCACCAATCAGGGGGGTAACACTGAAGCTTTCTTT	CASSTNQGGNTEAFF
TRBV2	.	.	TRBJ1-1	TGTGCCAGCAGTGTCCAGGTGAACACTGAAGCTTTCTTT	CASSVQVNTEAFF
TRBV5-4	.	.	TRBJ2-7	TGTGCCAGCAGTACTGACCGCGGGACGGCCTACGAGCAGTACTTC	CASSTDRGTAYEQYF
TRBV5-4	.	.	TRBJ1-5	TGTGCCAGCAGCTTGGCAGGGGGCAATCAGCCCCAGCATTTT	CASSLAGGNQPQHF
TRBV28	.	.	TRBJ1-1	TGTGCCAGCAGTTCCGGGGGGCAGACCACTGAAGCTTTCTTT	CASSSGGQTTEAFF
TRBV7-6	.	TRBD2	TRBJ2-7	TGTGCCAGCAGCTTAGCAAGCGGGGGGGGCCGGCGCGGGTGGTACGAGCAGTACTTC	CASSLASGGGRRGWYEQYF
TRBV11-2	few	TRBD1	TRBJ1-1	TGTGCCAGCAGCTTACAGGGGGACACTGAAGCTTTCTTT	CASSLQGDTEAFF
TRBV6-5	.	.	TRBJ2-5	TGTGCCAGCAGCGAACCAACTCGAGAGACCCAGTACTTC	CASSEPTRETQYF
TRBV6-4	.	.	TRBJ1-6	TGTGCCAGCAGTGACTCGAGGGGCACCGAGGTTTCACCCCTCCACTTT	CASSDSRGTEVSPLHF
TRBV2	.	TRBD2	TRBJ2-2	TGTGCCAGCAGTTACAGCGGGGTCGGCGGCGGGGAGCTGTTTTTT	CASSYSGVGGGELFF
TRBV4-1	once	.	TRBJ2-3	TGCGCCAGCAGCCAAAGGTCGGGGACTAGCACAGATACGCAGTATTTT	CASSQRSGTSTDTQYF
TRBV4-3	.	TRBD1	TRBJ2-7	TGCGCCAGCAGCCTCCGCCCCCGACAGGGAAAGGACGAGCAGTACTTC	CASSLRPRQGKDEQYF
TRBV18	.	.	TRBJ1-1	TGTGCCAGCTCACCACAAGAGACAACAACTGAAGCTTTCTTT	CASSPQETTTEAFF
TRBV6-6	.	.	TRBJ2-1	TGTGCCAGCAGTTACCAAGGCGTTTCGGACAATGAGCAGTTCTTC	CASSYQGVSDNEQFF
TRBV28	.	TRBD1	TRBJ2-5	TGTGCCAGCAGTTCGGGACAGGACCAAGAGACCCAGTACTTC	CASSSGQDQETQYF
TRBV7-2	once	.	TRBJ1-2	TGTGCCAGCAGTTCCTATCCTAACTATGGCTACACCTTC	CASSSYPNYGYTF
TRBV7-2	.	.	TRBJ1-3	TGTGCCAGCAGCTTACGATCTGGGGAGTACGGAAACACCATATATTTT	CASSLRSGEYGNTIYF
TRBV6-1	.	.	TRBJ2-4	TGTGCCAGCAGTGAATATGGGCAGACTTACATTCAGTACTTC	CASSEYGQTYIQYF
TRBV7-9	.	.	TRBJ2-1	TGTGCCAGCAGCCATCCCCTTGGCGATGAGCAGTTCTTC	CASSHPLGDEQFF
TRBV10-3	.	.	TRBJ2-3	TGTGCCATCAGTGAGCCCGGGACTACAGATACGCAGTATTTT	CAISEPGTTDTQYF
TRBV6-6	once	.	TRBJ1-6	TGTGCCAGCAGTTACTCGGACAGTACAATTTCACCCCTCCACTTT	CASSYSDSTISPLHF
TRBV11-2	.	.	TRBJ1-1	TGTGCCAGCAGCTTACAGGGGAGCACTGAAGCTTTCTTT	CASSLQGSTEAFF
TRBV2	.	TRBD1	TRBJ2-6	TGTGCCAGCAAGGGACAGGGGGAGTCCGGCGCCAACGTCCTGACTTTC	CASKGQGESGANVLTF
TRBV19	.	.	TRBJ2-5	TGTGCCAGTAGCCAGGGGCTACAAGAGACCCAGTACTTC	CASSQGLQETQYF